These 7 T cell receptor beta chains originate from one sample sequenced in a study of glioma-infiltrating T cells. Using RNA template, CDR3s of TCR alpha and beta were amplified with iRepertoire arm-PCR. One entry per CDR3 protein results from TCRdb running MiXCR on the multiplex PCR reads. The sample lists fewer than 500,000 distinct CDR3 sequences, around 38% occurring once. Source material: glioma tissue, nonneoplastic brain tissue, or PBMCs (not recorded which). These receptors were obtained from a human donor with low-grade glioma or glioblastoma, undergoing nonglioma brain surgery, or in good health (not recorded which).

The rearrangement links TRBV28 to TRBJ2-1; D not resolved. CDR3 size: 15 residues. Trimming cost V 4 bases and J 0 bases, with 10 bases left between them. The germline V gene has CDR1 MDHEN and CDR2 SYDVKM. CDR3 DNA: TGTGCCAGCAGTTCTTCAGAGAGCTCCTACAATGAGCAGTTCTTC. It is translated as CASSSSESSYNEQFF. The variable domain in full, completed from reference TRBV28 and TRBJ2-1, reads DVKVTQSSRYLVKRTGEKVFLECVQDMDHENMFWYRQDPGLGLRLIYFSYDVKMKEKGDIPEGYSVSREKKERFSLILESASTNQTSMYLCASSSSESSYNEQFFGPGTRLTVL.

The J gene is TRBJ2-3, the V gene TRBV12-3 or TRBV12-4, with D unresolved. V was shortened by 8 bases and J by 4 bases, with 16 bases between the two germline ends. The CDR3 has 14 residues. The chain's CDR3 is CASATELGPDTQYF. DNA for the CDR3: TGTGCCAGCGCCACCGAGCTCGGCCCAGATACGCAGTATTTT.

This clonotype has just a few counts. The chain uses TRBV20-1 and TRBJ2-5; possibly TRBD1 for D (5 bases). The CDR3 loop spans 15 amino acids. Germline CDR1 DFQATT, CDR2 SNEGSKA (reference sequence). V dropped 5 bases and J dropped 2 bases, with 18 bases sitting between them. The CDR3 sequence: CSARPWGRAQETQYF. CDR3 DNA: TGCAGTGCTCGCCCCTGGGGCAGGGCACAAGAGACCCAGTACTTC.

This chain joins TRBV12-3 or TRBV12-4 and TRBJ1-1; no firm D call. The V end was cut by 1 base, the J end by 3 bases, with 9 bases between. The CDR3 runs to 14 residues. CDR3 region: CASSLGPIDTEAFF. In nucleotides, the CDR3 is TGTGCCAGCAGTTTAGGACCAATAGACACTGAAGCTTTCTTT.

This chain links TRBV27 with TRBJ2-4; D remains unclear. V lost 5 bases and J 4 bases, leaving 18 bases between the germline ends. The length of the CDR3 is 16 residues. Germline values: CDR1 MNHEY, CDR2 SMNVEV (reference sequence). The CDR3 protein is CASSTRRKGRKNIQYF. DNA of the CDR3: TGTGCCAGCAGTACCCGTCGCAAGGGAAGGAAAAACATTCAGTACTTC.

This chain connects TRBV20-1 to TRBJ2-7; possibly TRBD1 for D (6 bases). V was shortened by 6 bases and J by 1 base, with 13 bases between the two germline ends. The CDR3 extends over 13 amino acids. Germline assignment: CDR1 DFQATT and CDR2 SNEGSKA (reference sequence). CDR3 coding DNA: TGCAGTGCCCGCGGACAGACGTCCTACGAGCAGTACTTC. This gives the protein CSARGQTSYEQYF.

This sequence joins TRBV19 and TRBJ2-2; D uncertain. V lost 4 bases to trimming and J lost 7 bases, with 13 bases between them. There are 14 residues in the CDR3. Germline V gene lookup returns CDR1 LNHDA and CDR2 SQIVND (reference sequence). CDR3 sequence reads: CASSNGPTVGELFF. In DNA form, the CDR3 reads TGTGCCAGTAGTAATGGACCGACCGTCGGGGAGCTGTTTTTT.